These T cell receptor beta chains were read from a single sample in a study of cytomegalovirus exposure and HLA in healthy donors. Only in-frame clones appear in the TCRdb table, and some are missing; sequencing was by immunoSEQ multiplex PCR. The table includes approximately 120,000 clones, roughly 74% detected once. The sample consisted of PBMCs. These receptors came from a woman aged 50 to 60 in good health and CMV-seropositive. The CDR3 runs from the conserved cysteine through the conserved F or W. The order of the fields is CDR3 length, clone size, J gene, V gene, D gene, CDR3 DNA, CDR3 protein. A D gene is named only where the DNA matches it firmly. Size is stated for part of the rows, as once, few or many counts, or as a class when the clone is expanded.

cdr3_length: 12
clone_size: -
j_call: TRBJ1-2
v_call: TRBV7-9
d_call: -
cdr3_nt: TGTGCCAGCAGTCGGGACACCTATGGCTACACCTTC
cdr3_aa: CASSRDTYGYTF

cdr3_length: 14
clone_size: once
j_call: TRBJ1-2
v_call: TRBV7-8
d_call: -
cdr3_nt: TGTGCCAGCAGCTTAATCAGGCAGTTAGGAGGCTACACCTTC
cdr3_aa: CASSLIRQLGGYTF

cdr3_length: 15
clone_size: -
j_call: TRBJ1-5
v_call: TRBV6-1
d_call: TRBD1
cdr3_nt: TGTGCCAGCAGTGGACAGGGGGGGAACAATCAGCCCCAGCATTTT
cdr3_aa: CASSGQGGNNQPQHF

cdr3_length: 14
clone_size: -
j_call: TRBJ2-2
v_call: TRBV7-9
d_call: -
cdr3_nt: TGTTCCAGCAGCTACCACAGGAACACCGGGGAGCTGTTTTTT
cdr3_aa: CSSSYHRNTGELFF

cdr3_length: 14
clone_size: -
j_call: TRBJ1-2
v_call: TRBV7-9
d_call: TRBD1
cdr3_nt: TGTGCCAGCAGCTCTGCCGGGACAGCTTATGGCTACACCTTC
cdr3_aa: CASSSAGTAYGYTF

cdr3_length: 17
clone_size: -
j_call: TRBJ2-7
v_call: TRBV10-3
d_call: -
cdr3_nt: TGTGCCATCAGTGAGGAGCTTGTGGGGGCCCACTCATACGAGCAGTACTTC
cdr3_aa: CAISEELVGAHSYEQYF

cdr3_length: 15
clone_size: -
j_call: TRBJ2-7
v_call: TRBV18
d_call: -
cdr3_nt: TGTGCCAGCTCACCACCGGGCAGGGGCGGCCACGAGCAGTACTTC
cdr3_aa: CASSPPGRGGHEQYF

cdr3_length: 14
clone_size: few
j_call: TRBJ2-7
v_call: TRBV18
d_call: TRBD1
cdr3_nt: TGTGCCAGCTCACCAGGGACAGGGGGGTTCGAGCAGTACTTC
cdr3_aa: CASSPGTGGFEQYF

cdr3_length: 16
clone_size: -
j_call: TRBJ2-7
v_call: TRBV19
d_call: -
cdr3_nt: TGTGCCAGTAGTGCTATAACGGGGGGCGGCTACTACGAGCAGTACTTC
cdr3_aa: CASSAITGGGYYEQYF

cdr3_length: 12
clone_size: -
j_call: TRBJ1-4
v_call: TRBV6-5
d_call: -
cdr3_nt: TGTGCCAGCCGAGGACAGCCCGAAAAACTGTTTTTT
cdr3_aa: CASRGQPEKLFF

cdr3_length: 14
clone_size: -
j_call: TRBJ2-7
v_call: TRBV7-9
d_call: TRBD1
cdr3_nt: TGTGCCAGTGAAGCTGGGACAGGCCGCTACGAGCAGTACTTC
cdr3_aa: CASEAGTGRYEQYF

cdr3_length: 14
clone_size: once
j_call: TRBJ1-1
v_call: TRBV19
d_call: -
cdr3_nt: TGTGCCAGTAGTATATCAGGGGTGTTCACTGAAGCTTTCTTT
cdr3_aa: CASSISGVFTEAFF

cdr3_length: 15
clone_size: few
j_call: TRBJ1-2
v_call: TRBV5-1
d_call: TRBD1
cdr3_nt: TGCGCCAGCAGCTGGATGACCGGGACAGGGACCTTAGACACCTTC
cdr3_aa: CASSWMTGTGTLDTF

cdr3_length: 15
clone_size: -
j_call: TRBJ2-5
v_call: TRBV27
d_call: -
cdr3_nt: TGTGCCAGCAGTCCCGCGAAACAGGGAGTAGAGACCCAGTACTTC
cdr3_aa: CASSPAKQGVETQYF

cdr3_length: 14
clone_size: -
j_call: TRBJ2-7
v_call: TRBV5-1
d_call: TRBD1
cdr3_nt: TGCGCCAGCAGTTCTCCGGGACAGCCCTACGAGCAGTACTTC
cdr3_aa: CASSSPGQPYEQYF

cdr3_length: 15
clone_size: -
j_call: TRBJ2-3
v_call: TRBV7-2
d_call: TRBD2
cdr3_nt: TGTGCCAGCGGGGGAACTAGCGGGGGGGGAGATACGCAGTATTTT
cdr3_aa: CASGGTSGGGDTQYF

cdr3_length: 15
clone_size: -
j_call: TRBJ2-1
v_call: TRBV11-3
d_call: -
cdr3_nt: TGTGCCAGCAGCTCGGGGATACAGACCTACAATGAGCAGTTCTTC
cdr3_aa: CASSSGIQTYNEQFF

cdr3_length: 16
clone_size: -
j_call: TRBJ1-1
v_call: TRBV5-1
d_call: TRBD1
cdr3_nt: TGCGCCAGCAGCCCACGGACAGGGACCCGGGGCACTGAAGCTTTCTTT
cdr3_aa: CASSPRTGTRGTEAFF

cdr3_length: 14
clone_size: -
j_call: TRBJ2-7
v_call: TRBV4-1
d_call: -
cdr3_nt: TGCGCCAGCAGCCAAGTAAGGGGCTCCAACGAGCAGTACTTC
cdr3_aa: CASSQVRGSNEQYF

cdr3_length: 14
clone_size: -
j_call: TRBJ1-1
v_call: TRBV5-1
d_call: TRBD1
cdr3_nt: TGCGCCAGCAGCTTCGACAGGGAGAACACTGAAGCTTTCTTT
cdr3_aa: CASSFDRENTEAFF

cdr3_length: 15
clone_size: -
j_call: TRBJ1-3
v_call: TRBV7-6
d_call: -
cdr3_nt: TGTGCCAGCAGCTTAGCCGGGGTCTCTGGAAACACCATATATTTT
cdr3_aa: CASSLAGVSGNTIYF

cdr3_length: 16
clone_size: -
j_call: TRBJ2-3
v_call: TRBV7-8
d_call: TRBD2
cdr3_nt: TGTGCCAGCAGCTTAGAAGGGAGCGGGGTACCAGTTACGCAGTATTTT
cdr3_aa: CASSLEGSGVPVTQYF

cdr3_length: 15
clone_size: -
j_call: TRBJ2-5
v_call: TRBV28
d_call: TRBD2
cdr3_nt: TGTGCCAGCACTTCACTAGCGGGAGGTGGGGAGACCCAGTACTTC
cdr3_aa: CASTSLAGGGETQYF

cdr3_length: 15
clone_size: -
j_call: TRBJ1-3
v_call: TRBV21-1
d_call: -
cdr3_nt: TGTGCCAGCAGCCGGGGGGTCGACTCTGGAAACACCATATATTTT
cdr3_aa: CASSRGVDSGNTIYF

cdr3_length: 15
clone_size: few
j_call: TRBJ1-1
v_call: TRBV18
d_call: -
cdr3_nt: TGTGCCAGCTCACGTTCGGGAGGCCAGGGGACTGAAGCTTTCTTT
cdr3_aa: CASSRSGGQGTEAFF

cdr3_length: 14
clone_size: -
j_call: TRBJ1-3
v_call: TRBV5-1
d_call: -
cdr3_nt: TGCGCCAGTAGGAACAGTACCTCTGGAAACACCATATATTTT
cdr3_aa: CASRNSTSGNTIYF

cdr3_length: 16
clone_size: once
j_call: TRBJ2-1
v_call: TRBV10-2
d_call: TRBD1
cdr3_nt: TGCGCCAGCGCGTTCTCCGGGACAGGGGCTGCGAATGAGCAGTTCTTC
cdr3_aa: CASAFSGTGAANEQFF

cdr3_length: 15
clone_size: -
j_call: TRBJ2-7
v_call: TRBV11-2
d_call: TRBD2
cdr3_nt: TGTGCCACCTCTCCGGGGCGGGCGGGGGGAGACGAGCAGTACTTC
cdr3_aa: CATSPGRAGGDEQYF

cdr3_length: 16
clone_size: -
j_call: TRBJ1-5
v_call: TRBV19
d_call: TRBD1
cdr3_nt: TGTGCCAGTAGCCCCAACAGGGGATTTAGCAATCAGCCCCAGCATTTT
cdr3_aa: CASSPNRGFSNQPQHF

cdr3_length: 13
clone_size: -
j_call: TRBJ1-1
v_call: TRBV10-2
d_call: TRBD1
cdr3_nt: TGCGCCAGCAGTGAGCTGGGGACAGAGGAAGCTTTCTTT
cdr3_aa: CASSELGTEEAFF

cdr3_length: 15
clone_size: -
j_call: TRBJ2-3
v_call: TRBV5-8
d_call: -
cdr3_nt: TGTGCCAGCAGCTTGGGGTCAGTAAGCACAGATACGCAGTATTTT
cdr3_aa: CASSLGSVSTDTQYF

cdr3_length: 14
clone_size: -
j_call: TRBJ1-2
v_call: TRBV6-6
d_call: -
cdr3_nt: TGTGCCAGCAGTTATTCCGGGGGTAACTATGGCTACACCTTC
cdr3_aa: CASSYSGGNYGYTF

cdr3_length: 16
clone_size: -
j_call: TRBJ1-2
v_call: TRBV7-9
d_call: TRBD1
cdr3_nt: TGTTCCAGCAGCTTAGAGGGCAGGGGGCGTGTAAATGGCTACACCTTC
cdr3_aa: CSSSLEGRGRVNGYTF

cdr3_length: 15
clone_size: -
j_call: TRBJ2-6
v_call: TRBV5-1
d_call: TRBD1
cdr3_nt: TGCGCCAGCAGTCGGACAGGCAGTGGGGCCAACGTCCTGACTTTC
cdr3_aa: CASSRTGSGANVLTF

cdr3_length: 13
clone_size: -
j_call: TRBJ2-7
v_call: TRBV19
d_call: TRBD1
cdr3_nt: TGTGCCAGTATACCTGCCCCAGGGGGCGAGCAGTACTTC
cdr3_aa: CASIPAPGGEQYF

cdr3_length: 15
clone_size: -
j_call: TRBJ1-6
v_call: TRBV5-4
d_call: -
cdr3_nt: TGTGCCAGCAGCTTAAGGGCAGGGAATAATTCACCCCTCCACTTT
cdr3_aa: CASSLRAGNNSPLHF

cdr3_length: 16
clone_size: -
j_call: TRBJ1-1
v_call: TRBV6-1
d_call: -
cdr3_nt: TGTGCCAGCAGTGTGAGGGCAGGTAATTTGAACACTGAAGCTTTCTTT
cdr3_aa: CASSVRAGNLNTEAFF

cdr3_length: 14
clone_size: -
j_call: TRBJ2-5
v_call: TRBV5-4
d_call: TRBD1
cdr3_nt: TGTGCCAGCAGCTCGACAGGGGGCGGCGAGACCCAGTACTTC
cdr3_aa: CASSSTGGGETQYF

cdr3_length: 16
clone_size: few
j_call: TRBJ1-5
v_call: TRBV2
d_call: TRBD1
cdr3_nt: TGTGCCAGCAAGCGTGGGACAGGGTTTTCCAATCAGCCCCAGCATTTT
cdr3_aa: CASKRGTGFSNQPQHF